These 32 T cell receptor beta chains were sequenced from one sample in a study of T cell responses to AZD1222 COVID-19 vaccine. Method: immunoSEQ multiplex PCR; TCRdb's copy keeps in-frame clones and lacks some. The data hold 150,000 to 250,000 clones, with approximately 94% observed a single time. The input for sequencing was peripheral blood, taken 28 days after the second AZD1222 dose. Receptors originate from an adult who received the AZD1222 COVID-19 vaccine.

CDR3 in DNA: TGCGCCAGCAGAAAAGACAGCGTCAATGAGCAGTTCTTC. It specifies CASRKDSVNEQFF. This chain connects TRBV5-1 to TRBJ2-1; a possible D gene is TRBD1 (5 bases). Germline V lookup: CDR1 SGHRS, CDR2 YFSETQ. V was trimmed by 5 bases and J by 6 bases, leaving 12 bases between them. This CDR3 spans 13 amino acids.

The chain links TRBV13 to TRBJ1-2, with a weak D call TRBD1 (6 bases). This CDR3 is built from 13 residues. CDR1 and CDR2 (germline): PRHDT, FYEKMQ (reference sequence). V lost 3 bases, J lost 4 bases, and 9 bases lay in between. CDR3 in amino acids: CASSLGAGYGYTF. The CDR3 DNA is TGTGCCAGCAGCTTGGGGGCAGGCTATGGCTACACCTTC.

The chain carries TRBV12-3 or TRBV12-4 and TRBJ1-2; D is unresolved. The CDR3 sequence is 13 residues long. V lost 2 bases, J lost 3 bases, and 7 bases lay in between. As DNA, the CDR3 is TGTGCCAGCAGTTTACCAGAGGACTATGGCTACACCTTC. This gives the protein CASSLPEDYGYTF.

The chain uses TRBV18 and TRBJ1-1; unclear D gene. Germline CDR1 is KGHSH and CDR2 is LQKENI. Trimming shortened V by 1 base and J by 3 bases, and 6 bases separated the two germline ends. This CDR3 is built from 13 residues. CDR3 nucleotide sequence: TGTGCCAGCTCACCACTGGAGGACACTGAAGCTTTCTTT. Translating gives CASSPLEDTEAFF.

V and J are TRBV9 and TRBJ1-2; D unclear. CDR3 size: 15 residues. Germline V lookup: CDR1 SGDLS, CDR2 YYNGEE. Deletions cut 1 base from V and 2 bases from J, with 12 bases between. The CDR3 here is CASSVLAAENYGYTF. The DNA for the CDR3 is TGTGCCAGCAGCGTACTGGCCGCCGAAAACTATGGCTACACCTTC.

The chain employs TRBV6-5 and TRBJ2-7; TRBD2 aligns across 8 bases. V gave up 0 bases and J gave up 1 base; unmatched junction bases: 2. CDR1 is MNHEY and CDR2 is SVGAGI in the germline V gene. The CDR3 contains 15 residues. CDR3: CASSYSRGVSYEQYF. CDR3 coding DNA: TGTGCCAGCAGTTACTCGCGGGGGGTTTCCTACGAGCAGTACTTC.

The chain joins TRBV6-2 or TRBV6-3 to TRBJ2-2; a possible D gene is TRBD1 (5 bases). This CDR3 spans 19 amino acids. The V end was cut by 2 bases, the J end by 1 base, with 20 bases between. Germline V CDR1 and CDR2: MNHEY, SVGEGT. CDR3 sequence reads: CASSYPLDPGIQNTGELFF. For the CDR3, the DNA is TGTGCCAGCAGTTACCCCCTGGATCCAGGGATCCAGAACACCGGGGAGCTGTTTTTT.

This rearrangement joins TRBV5-1 to TRBJ2-7; D is possibly TRBD1 (5 bases). CDR3 length equals 12 residues. Germline V gives CDR1 SGHRS, CDR2 YFSETQ. V dropped 1 base and J dropped 4 bases, with 6 bases sitting between them. CDR3 region: CASSLSGYEQYF. The CDR3 nucleotides read TGCGCCAGCAGCTTGTCAGGGTACGAGCAGTACTTC.

The chain has TRBV6-5 and TRBJ2-1; 8 positions agree with TRBD1. Germline loops: CDR1 MNHEY, CDR2 SVGAGI. CDR3 length: 15 residues. Losses at the gene ends were 5 bases for V and 4 bases for J; bases not matched to a gene: 7. The CDR3 here is CASSLGTGGYNEQFF. As DNA, the CDR3 is TGTGCCAGCAGTCTGGGGACAGGAGGATACAATGAGCAGTTCTTC.

The CDR3 protein is CASSKRGSVGNQPQHF. The CDR3 region has the DNA TGTGCCAGCAGTAAACGGGGGAGTGTGGGCAATCAGCCCCAGCATTTT. The rearrangement joins TRBV28 to TRBJ1-5, with TRBD1 as a possible D gene (5 bases). Germline V CDR1 and CDR2: MDHEN, SYDVKM. Trimming pared 5 bases from V and 2 bases from J, leaving 16 bases between. The CDR3 covers 16 residues. The full variable domain, its missing parts supplied by reference TRBV28 and TRBJ1-5, is DVKVTQSSRYLVKRTGEKVFLECVQDMDHENMFWYRQDPGLGLRLIYFSYDVKMKEKGDIPEGYSVSREKKERFSLILESASTNQTSMYLCASSKRGSVGNQPQHFGDGTRLSIL.

The chain joins TRBV20-1 to TRBJ1-2; D ambiguous. CDR3 length: 13 amino acids. CDR1 and CDR2 (germline): DFQATT, SNEGSKA (reference sequence). Trimming took off 3 bases at V and 6 bases at J, with 14 bases between the two ends. CDR3 bases: TGCAGTGCTAGTTTATCAGGTCCCAATGGCTACACCTTC. Translating gives CSASLSGPNGYTF.

The chain is built from TRBV9 and TRBJ2-5; possibly TRBD2 for D (6 bases). The CDR3 has 12 amino acids. Germline CDR1 and CDR2: SGDLS and YYNGEE. Trimming shortened V by 6 bases and J by 7 bases, and 13 bases separated the two germline ends. The CDR3 nucleotides are TGTGCCAGCAAGGGCACCGGGGGGACCCAGTACTTC. Translated: CASKGTGGTQYF. The full variable domain, with the rest looked up from reference TRBV9 and TRBJ2-5, is DSGVTQTPKHLITATGQRVTLRCSPRSGDLSVYWYQQSLDQGLQFLIQYYNGEERAKGNILERFSAQQFPDLHSELNLSSLELGDSALYFCASKGTGGTQYFGPGTRLLVL.

The chain carries TRBV6-5 and TRBJ1-2; D gene uncertain. The CDR3 runs to 13 residues. The germline V and J ends were trimmed by 5 bases and 4 bases, with 11 bases remaining between them. Germline CDR1 is MNHEY and CDR2 is SVGAGI. CDR3 bases: TGTGCCAGCAGTCTCGACATGCCCTATGGCTACACCTTC. It translates to CASSLDMPYGYTF.

The V gene is TRBV20-1, the J gene TRBJ1-2; D not resolved. The germline gives CDR1 DFQATT, CDR2 SNEGSKA (reference sequence). Between the trimmed V and J ends, which lost 7 bases and 7 bases, there was a span of 13 bases. This CDR3 is 11 amino acids long. This CDR3 is CSVAIGGGYTF. The DNA of the CDR3 is TGCAGTGTGGCGATTGGTGGTGGCTACACCTTC.

The chain carries TRBV7-2 and TRBJ1-5, with 7 bases that match TRBD1. Trimming at V came to 4 bases and at J to 1 base, leaving 7 bases not matched to a gene. The CDR3 loop spans 16 amino acids. Germline-derived CDR1 and CDR2 are SGHTA and FQGNSA. CDR3 DNA: TGTGCCAGCAGCTCCCTCGGGACAGTAAGCAATCAGCCCCAGCATTTT. Its translation is CASSSLGTVSNQPQHF. The variable domain in full, with the rest retrieved from reference TRBV7-2 and TRBJ1-5, is GAGVSQSPSNKVTEKGKDVELRCDPISGHTALYWYRQSLGQGLEFLIYFQGNSAPDKSGLPSDRFSAERTGGSVSTLTIQRTQQEDSAVYLCASSSLGTVSNQPQHFGDGTRLSIL.

The chain carries TRBV6-5 and TRBJ2-5, with TRBD2 identical over 14 bases. The CDR3 runs to 15 residues. After removal of 6 bases from V and 6 bases from J, the junction contained 6 bases not matched to a gene. The V gene's germline CDR1 is MNHEY and CDR2 SVGAGI. CDR3 loop: CASSTTSGGAKTQYF. In DNA, the CDR3 is TGTGCCAGCAGCACGACTAGCGGGGGGGCTAAGACCCAGTACTTC.

The CDR3 nucleotides are TGTGCCAGCAGTTACCAGGGACTTAGGGACTACAATGAGCAGTTCTTC. Translating gives CASSYQGLRDYNEQFF. This rearrangement joins TRBV6-2 or TRBV6-3 to TRBJ2-1; perhaps TRBD2 as D (6 bases). CDR3 length: 16 amino acids. Germline CDR1 and CDR2: MNHEY and SVGEGT. V was trimmed by 2 bases and J by 3 bases, leaving 14 bases between them.

The V and J genes are TRBV6-6 and TRBJ2-7; D may be TRBD2 (6 bases). V lost 7 bases and J lost 0, with 13 bases in between. The CDR3 is 14 amino acids. Germline CDR1 and CDR2: MNHNY and SVGAGI (reference sequence). The CDR3, as DNA: TGTGCCAGCACCCACACCGGGGGCTCCTACGAGCAGTACTTC. It translates to CASTHTGGSYEQYF.

The chain uses TRBV12-3 or TRBV12-4 and TRBJ2-7; no definite D call. V was pared by 1 base and J by 3 bases, with 7 bases between. This CDR3 spans 13 amino acids. The CDR3 region has the DNA TGTGCCAGCAGTTTAGGTGGCATCTACGAGCAGTACTTC. Its protein is CASSLGGIYEQYF.

This clone was detected a few times. The V and J genes are TRBV6-2 or TRBV6-3 and TRBJ2-7, with 7 bases identical to TRBD2. Unmatched junction bases numbered 1, after V lost 2 bases and J lost 6 bases. This CDR3 has 12 residues. Germline V gene sequence: CDR1 MNHEY, CDR2 SVGEGT. CDR3 region: CASSYRTSEQYF. CDR3 nucleotide sequence: TGTGCCAGCAGTTACAGGACTAGCGAGCAGTACTTC.

The CDR3 region has the DNA TGTGCCAGCAGCCTAGACAGGGCCTATGAGCAGTTCTTC. Translation gives CASSLDRAYEQFF. The V call is TRBV3-1 (or the pseudogene TRBV3-2), the J call TRBJ2-1, with 7 bases identical to TRBD1. From germline, CDR1 is LGHDT and CDR2 YNNKEL (reference sequence). Trimming took 4 bases from V and 8 from J; bases not matched to a gene: 5. The CDR3 runs 13 residues.

This chain uses TRBV11-3 with TRBJ1-5; a possible D gene is TRBD1 (5 bases). Germline V lookup: CDR1 SGHNT, CDR2 YENEEA. The CDR3 length is 16 residues. V was clipped by 2 bases and J by 5 bases, with 16 bases between them. Here the CDR3 reads CASSLPLVGEDQPQHF. CDR3 coding DNA: TGTGCCAGCAGCTTACCCCTTGTAGGGGAGGATCAGCCCCAGCATTTT.

In its sample, this clone was seen once. The genes are TRBV12-3 or TRBV12-4 and TRBJ2-1; no clear D. Between the trimmed V and J ends, which lost 8 bases and 0 bases, there was a span of 8 bases. This CDR3 spans 13 amino acids. CDR3 residues: CASAPYSYNEQFF. The CDR3 DNA is TGTGCCAGCGCGCCGTACTCCTACAATGAGCAGTTCTTC.

The rearrangement joins TRBV5-1 to TRBJ1-2, with a possible D match to TRBD1 (6 bases). Germline CDR1 is SGHRS and CDR2 is YFSETQ. The V end was cut by 4 bases, the J end by 4 bases, with 14 bases between. The CDR3 covers 14 residues. This CDR3 reads CASSPEGGGYGYTF. The CDR3 region has the DNA TGCGCCAGCAGCCCGGAGGGGGGCGGCTATGGCTACACCTTC.

This chain links TRBV5-5 with TRBJ2-7, with unresolved D. The CDR3 length is 15 residues. V lost 1 base, J lost 0 bases, and 11 bases lay in between. Germline V gene data show CDR1 as SGHKS and CDR2 as YYEKEE (reference sequence). The CDR3 here is CASSLSSTSSYEQYF. The CDR3 bases are TGTGCCAGCAGCTTGAGTTCAACCTCCTCCTACGAGCAGTACTTC.

The chain recombines TRBV7-9 with TRBJ2-7; 10 bases align to TRBD1. V trimming: 6 bases; J trimming: 5 bases; junction bases outside the gene matches: 4. The CDR3 contains 13 residues. In germline, CDR1 is SEHNR, CDR2 FQNEAQ (reference sequence). The CDR3 spells CASRGQGINEQYF. CDR3 bases: TGTGCCAGCAGGGGACAGGGGATCAACGAGCAGTACTTC.

The V gene is TRBV5-4, the J gene TRBJ2-7; the D is unclear. V was shortened by 0 bases and J by 0 bases, with 10 bases between the two germline ends. The germline V gene has CDR1 SGHNT and CDR2 YYREEE (reference sequence). The CDR3 is 15 amino acids. The CDR3 spells CASSLDLTNSYEQYF. CDR3 in DNA: TGTGCCAGCAGCTTGGATCTCACCAACTCCTACGAGCAGTACTTC.

The chain has TRBV19 and TRBJ1-5, with D possibly TRBD1 on 5 matching bases. CDR3 size: 15 residues. CDR1 LNHDA and CDR2 SQIVND come from the germline V gene (reference sequence). Trimming took 4 bases from V and 6 from J, leaving 16 bases between them. The CDR3 spells CASSKFSGSTQPQHF. Written as DNA, the CDR3 is TGTGCCAGTAGTAAGTTTTCAGGGTCTACTCAGCCCCAGCATTTT. The whole variable domain, filled in from reference TRBV19 and TRBJ1-5, reads DGGITQSPKYLFRKEGQNVTLSCEQNLNHDAMYWYRQDPGQGLRLIYYSQIVNDFQKGDIAEGYSVSREKKESFPLTVTSAQKNPTAFYLCASSKFSGSTQPQHFGDGTRLSIL.

This rearrangement joins TRBV28 to TRBJ1-1, with unresolved D. CDR1 is MDHEN, CDR2 SYDVKM, per germline. The CDR3 is 14 amino acids. Trimming removed 4 bases from V and 3 bases from J, with 12 bases in between. The CDR3 here is CASSSYVPDTEAFF. CDR3 in DNA: TGTGCCAGCAGTTCGTACGTCCCCGACACTGAAGCTTTCTTT.

This clone was found a few times. The CDR3 DNA reads as TGTGCCAGCAGCTTTAGGGCCACTGAAGCTTTCTTT. This codes for CASSFRATEAFF. The rearrangement uses TRBV7-9 and TRBJ1-1; the D is unclear. The CDR3 has 12 amino acids. CDR1 is SEHNR, CDR2 FQNEAQ, per germline (reference sequence). The ends were cut back, 3 bases at V and 4 bases at J, with 6 bases in the middle.

The chain uses TRBV5-1 and TRBJ2-1; possible D gene TRBD2, 5 bases. V gave up 4 bases and J gave up 6 bases, with 14 bases separating them. This CDR3 spans 14 amino acids. Germline CDR1 is SGHRS and CDR2 is YFSETQ. In nucleotides, the CDR3 is TGCGCCAGCAGCGGCACCCTTGGGAGCAATGAGCAGTTCTTC. Residues: CASSGTLGSNEQFF. Using reference TRBV5-1 and TRBJ2-1 for the parts outside the CDR3, the full variable domain is KAGVTQTPRYLIKTRGQQVTLSCSPISGHRSVSWYQQTPGQGLQFLFEYFSETQRNKGNFPGRFSGRQFSNSRSEMNVSTLELGDSALYLCASSGTLGSNEQFFGPGTRLTVL.

The rearrangement links TRBV7-9 to TRBJ2-2; D is possibly TRBD1 (5 bases). Germline V gives CDR1 SEHNR, CDR2 FQNEAQ (reference sequence). Trimming removed 8 bases from V and 4 bases from J, with 17 bases in between. The CDR3 runs 15 residues. The CDR3 sequence: CASGMGQILTGELFF. The DNA of the CDR3 is TGTGCCAGCGGAATGGGGCAGATCCTCACCGGGGAGCTGTTTTTT.